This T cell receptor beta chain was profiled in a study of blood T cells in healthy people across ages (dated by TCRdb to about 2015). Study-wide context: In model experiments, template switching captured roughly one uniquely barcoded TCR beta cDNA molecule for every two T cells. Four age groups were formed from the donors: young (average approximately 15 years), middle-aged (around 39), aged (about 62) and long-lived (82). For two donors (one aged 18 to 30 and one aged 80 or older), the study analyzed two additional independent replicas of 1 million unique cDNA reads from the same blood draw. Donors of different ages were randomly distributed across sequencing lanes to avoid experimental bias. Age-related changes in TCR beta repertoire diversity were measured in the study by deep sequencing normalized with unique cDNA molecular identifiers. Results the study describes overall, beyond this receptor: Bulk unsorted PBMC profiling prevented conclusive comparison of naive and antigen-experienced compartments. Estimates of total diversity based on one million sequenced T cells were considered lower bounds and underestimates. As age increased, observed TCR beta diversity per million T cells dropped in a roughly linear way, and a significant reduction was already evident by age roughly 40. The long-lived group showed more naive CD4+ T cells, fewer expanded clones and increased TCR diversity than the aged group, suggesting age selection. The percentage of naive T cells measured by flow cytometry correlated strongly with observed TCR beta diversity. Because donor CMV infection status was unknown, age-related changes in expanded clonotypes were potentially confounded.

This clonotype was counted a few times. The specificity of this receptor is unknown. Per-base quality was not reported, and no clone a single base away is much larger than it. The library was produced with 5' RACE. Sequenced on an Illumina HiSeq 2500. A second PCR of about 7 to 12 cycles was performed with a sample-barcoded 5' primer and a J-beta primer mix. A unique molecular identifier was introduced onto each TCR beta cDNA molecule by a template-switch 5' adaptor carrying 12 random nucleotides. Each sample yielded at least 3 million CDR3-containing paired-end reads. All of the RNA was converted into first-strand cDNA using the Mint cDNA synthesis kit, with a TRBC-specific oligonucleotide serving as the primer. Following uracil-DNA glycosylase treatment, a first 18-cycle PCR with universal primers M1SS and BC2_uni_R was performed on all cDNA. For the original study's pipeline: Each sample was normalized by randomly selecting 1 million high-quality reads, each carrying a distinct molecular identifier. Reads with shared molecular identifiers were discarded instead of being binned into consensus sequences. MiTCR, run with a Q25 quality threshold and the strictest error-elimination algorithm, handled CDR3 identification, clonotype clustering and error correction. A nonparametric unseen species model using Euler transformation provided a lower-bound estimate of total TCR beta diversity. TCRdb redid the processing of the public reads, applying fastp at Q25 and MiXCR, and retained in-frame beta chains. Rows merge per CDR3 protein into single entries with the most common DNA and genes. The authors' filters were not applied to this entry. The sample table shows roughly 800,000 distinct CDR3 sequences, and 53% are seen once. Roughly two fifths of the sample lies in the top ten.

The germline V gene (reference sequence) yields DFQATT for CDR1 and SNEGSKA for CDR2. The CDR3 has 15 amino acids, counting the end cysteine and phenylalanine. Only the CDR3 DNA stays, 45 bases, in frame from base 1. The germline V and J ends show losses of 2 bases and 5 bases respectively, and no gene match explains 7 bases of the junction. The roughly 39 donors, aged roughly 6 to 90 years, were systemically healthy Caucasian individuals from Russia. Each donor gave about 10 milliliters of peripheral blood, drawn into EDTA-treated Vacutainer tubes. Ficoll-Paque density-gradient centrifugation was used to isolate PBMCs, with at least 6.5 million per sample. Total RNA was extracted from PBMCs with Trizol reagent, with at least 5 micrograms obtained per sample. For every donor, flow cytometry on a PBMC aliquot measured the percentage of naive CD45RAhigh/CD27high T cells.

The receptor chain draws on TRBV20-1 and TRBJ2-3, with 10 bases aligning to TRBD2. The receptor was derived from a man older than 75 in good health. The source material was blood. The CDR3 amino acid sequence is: CSARPSGLAIDTQYF. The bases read TGCAGTGCTAGACCCTCGGGACTAGCGATAGATACGCAGTATTTT.